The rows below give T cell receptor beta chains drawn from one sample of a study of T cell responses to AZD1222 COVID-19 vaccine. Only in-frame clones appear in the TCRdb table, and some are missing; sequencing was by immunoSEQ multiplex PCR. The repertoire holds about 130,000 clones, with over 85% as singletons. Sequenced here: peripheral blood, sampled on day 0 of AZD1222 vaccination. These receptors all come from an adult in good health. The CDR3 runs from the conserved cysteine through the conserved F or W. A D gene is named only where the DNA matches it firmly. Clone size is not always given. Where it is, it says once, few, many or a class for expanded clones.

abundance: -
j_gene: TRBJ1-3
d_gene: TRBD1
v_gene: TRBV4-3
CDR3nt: TGCGCCAGCAGCCAAGCCACGGGGGGACAGGGGGGAAGAAACACCATATATTTT
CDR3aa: CASSQATGGQGGRNTIYF

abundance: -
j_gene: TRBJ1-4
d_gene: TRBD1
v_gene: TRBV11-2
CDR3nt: TGTGCCAGCAGCCCAGTGGGACAGGCGAATGAAAAACTGTTTTTT
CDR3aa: CASSPVGQANEKLFF

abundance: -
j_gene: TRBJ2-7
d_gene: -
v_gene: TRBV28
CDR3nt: TGTGCCAGCAGTCAATACTACGAGCAGTACTTC
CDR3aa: CASSQYYEQYF

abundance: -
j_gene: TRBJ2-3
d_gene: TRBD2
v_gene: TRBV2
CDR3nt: TGTGCCAGTAGACTAGCGGGGAGCACAGATACGCAGTATTTT
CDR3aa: CASRLAGSTDTQYF

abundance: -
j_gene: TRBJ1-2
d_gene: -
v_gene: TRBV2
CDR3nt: TGTGCCAGCCGGGGACTAACCTATGGCTACACCTTC
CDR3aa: CASRGLTYGYTF

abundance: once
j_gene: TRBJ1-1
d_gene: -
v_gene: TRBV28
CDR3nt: TGTGCCAGCAGTTTACAAATGGTTGCTTTCTTT
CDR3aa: CASSLQMVAFF

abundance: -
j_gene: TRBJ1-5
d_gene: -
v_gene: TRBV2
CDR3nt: TGTGCCAGCAGTGAAGGCAGGGGTGGACAGCCCCAGCATTTT
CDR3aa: CASSEGRGGQPQHF

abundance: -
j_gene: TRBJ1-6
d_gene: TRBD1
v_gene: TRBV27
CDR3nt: TGTGCCAGCAGTATTGGACAGGTGAAGTCACCCCTCCACTTT
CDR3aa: CASSIGQVKSPLHF

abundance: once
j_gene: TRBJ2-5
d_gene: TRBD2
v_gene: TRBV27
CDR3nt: TGTGCCAGCAGTTCCGGACTAGCGGGAGGGCCGGGACAAGAGACCCAGTACTTC
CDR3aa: CASSSGLAGGPGQETQYF

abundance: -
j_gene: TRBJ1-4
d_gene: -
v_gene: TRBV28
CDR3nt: TGTGCCAGCAGTAAGGCGGGAGTTTCTAATGAAAAACTGTTTTTT
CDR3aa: CASSKAGVSNEKLFF

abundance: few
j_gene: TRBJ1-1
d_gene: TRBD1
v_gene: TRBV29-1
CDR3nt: TGCAGCGTTGAAACAGGGGGGAACACTGAAGCTTTCTTT
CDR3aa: CSVETGGNTEAFF

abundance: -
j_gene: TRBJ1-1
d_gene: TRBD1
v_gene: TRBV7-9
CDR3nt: TGTGCCAGCAGCTACGGGACAGCGCCGAGTGAAGCTTTCTTT
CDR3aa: CASSYGTAPSEAFF

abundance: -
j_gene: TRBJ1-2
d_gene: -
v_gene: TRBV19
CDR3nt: TGTGCCAGTTCGACAGCAGCCTATGGCTACACCTTC
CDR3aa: CASSTAAYGYTF

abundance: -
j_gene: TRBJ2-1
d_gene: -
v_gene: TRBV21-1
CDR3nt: TGTGCCAGCAGCAAGGCGGGAGGGCCGGGGAATGAGCAGTTCTTC
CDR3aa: CASSKAGGPGNEQFF

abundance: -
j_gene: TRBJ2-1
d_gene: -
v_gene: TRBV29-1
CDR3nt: -
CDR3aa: CSVEAPGQGYNEQFFGGTGGRFF

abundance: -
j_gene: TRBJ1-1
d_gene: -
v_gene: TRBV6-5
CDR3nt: TGTGCCAGCAGTTACATACGGAACACTGAAGCTTTCTTT
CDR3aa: CASSYIRNTEAFF

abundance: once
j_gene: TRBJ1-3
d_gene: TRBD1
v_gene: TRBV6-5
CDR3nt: TGTGCCAGCAGCCCCCAGGGGGGGATTGGAAACACCATATATTTT
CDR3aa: CASSPQGGIGNTIYF